Described below is a single T cell receptor (beta chain) sequence and its context. Its specificity is not known. RNA was extracted and reverse transcribed into cDNA as the sequencing template. The repertoire was sequenced with immunoSEQ multiplex PCR; TCRdb's copy has only in-frame clones and lacks some. The table records approximately 220,000 clones, 30% to 40% of them present only once. In germline, CDR1 is MNHEY, CDR2 SVGAGI. V was clipped by 6 bases and J by 8 bases; unmatched bases: 8. The CDR3 contains 14 residues. Treatment of the sample: oral pan-JAK inhibitor, 5-10 mg twice daily. The sample is drawn from a study of CD8+ T cells in alopecia areata. Background on the study: The study gave tofacitinib for 6 to 18 months, then 6 months off drug. The authors scored treated patients' severity by affected scalp percentage. Study results and caveats: Higher clonality than in normal scalp was seen in lesional scalp, especially alopecia totalis/universalis. While tofacitinib was given, many expanded lesional clones persisted in scalp and blood.

Sequenced material: CD4+ T cells sorted from blood, taken between weeks 30 and 35, from a patient treated with tofacitinib. This TCR was sampled from a human donor with alopecia areata. This chain connects TRBV6-5 to TRBJ1-2; 11 positions match TRBD1. The CDR3: CASRPGQGVRGYTF. The CDR3, as DNA: TGTGCCAGCAGACCGGGACAGGGGGTGAGGGGCTACACCTTC.